A single sample is the source of the 3 T cell receptor beta chains below, sequenced in a study of control samples from healthy donors and cancer patients. Profiled with immunoSEQ multiplex PCR; TCRdb holds only in-frame clones, not every one. The sample shows roughly 80,000 clones, approximately 91% of them seen only once. The sequencing input was blood. The receptor set was obtained from a woman aged 45-59 years in good health.

V is TRBV6-5 and J is TRBJ1-1, with TRBD1 matching 10 bases. The CDR3 has 16 amino acids. After removal of 3 bases from V and 1 base from J, the junction contained 5 bases not matched to a gene. CDR1 and CDR2 from the germline V gene are MNHEY and SVGAGI. The CDR3: CASSYDRGRRNTEAFF. For the CDR3, the DNA is TGTGCCAGCAGTTATGACAGGGGGCGGCGGAACACTGAAGCTTTCTTT.

This chain uses TRBV3-1 (or the pseudogene TRBV3-2) with TRBJ1-5, with 8 bases matching TRBD1. Per germline, CDR1 LGHDT and CDR2 YNNKEL (reference sequence). CDR3 length: 14 residues. V trimming: 5 bases; J trimming: 1 base; junction bases outside the gene matches: 1. The CDR3 sequence is CASSRQGSNQPQHF. CDR3 DNA sequence: TGTGCCAGCAGCAGACAGGGGAGCAATCAGCCCCAGCATTTT.

The rearrangement uses TRBV10-3 and TRBJ2-1; the match to TRBD2 covers 7 bases. The CDR3 runs 12 residues. Germline values: CDR1 ENHRY, CDR2 SYGVKD. J gave up 7 bases and V 6 bases, and 3 bases lay outside the gene matches. The CDR3 DNA reads as TGTGCCATCAGGGGGGAGGGGAATGAGCAGTTCTTC. This sequence encodes CAIRGEGNEQFF.